A single sample gave rise to the 16 T cell receptor beta chains below, sequenced in a study of T cell responses to AZD1222 COVID-19 vaccine. Profiled with immunoSEQ multiplex PCR; TCRdb holds only in-frame clones, not every one. Of 97,000 or so clones in the sample, around 86% were seen once. Source: peripheral blood, taken on day 0 of AZD1222 vaccination. The source of these receptors is an adult in good health.

This chain joins TRBV2 and TRBJ2-5; D unclear. Germline-derived CDR1 and CDR2 are SNHLY and FYNNEI. V was cut by 1 base and J by 0 bases, with 3 bases left in between. The CDR3 runs 13 residues. The CDR3 sequence is CASSEVNQETQYF. CDR3 bases: TGTGCCAGCAGTGAAGTTAACCAAGAGACCCAGTACTTC.

The chain links TRBV28 to TRBJ1-1; D is uncertain. This CDR3 has 14 residues. CDR1 and CDR2 from the germline V gene are MDHEN and SYDVKM. The V end was cut by 2 bases, the J end by 1 base, with 8 bases between. The CDR3: CASSLTPGNTEAFF. The CDR3 bases are TGTGCCAGCAGTTTAACCCCGGGGAACACTGAAGCTTTCTTT. The complete variable domain, with remaining parts taken from reference TRBV28 and TRBJ1-1, reads DVKVTQSSRYLVKRTGEKVFLECVQDMDHENMFWYRQDPGLGLRLIYFSYDVKMKEKGDIPEGYSVSREKKERFSLILESASTNQTSMYLCASSLTPGNTEAFFGQGTRLTVV.

This clone has a single count. V is TRBV21-1 and J is TRBJ1-2; the table calls TRBD1, which could not be checked here. TRBV21-1 counts as a pseudogene. The CDR3 runs 16 residues. CDR3 in DNA: TGTGCCAGCAGCAAAGGGACCTACAGGGGGGGGTATGGCTACACCTTC. This translates into CASSKGTYRGGYGYTF.

The chain couples TRBV5-1 to TRBJ1-4; D gene ambiguous. There are 18 residues in the CDR3. With 4 bases removed from V and 0 bases from J, the gap between germline ends came to 19 bases. Germline V lookup: CDR1 SGHRS, CDR2 YFSETQ. The CDR3 spells CASSNNIGPLATNEKLFF. The CDR3 coding sequence is TGCGCCAGCAGCAACAACATCGGGCCTTTAGCAACTAATGAAAAACTGTTTTTT. The full variable domain, its missing parts supplied by reference TRBV5-1 and TRBJ1-4, is KAGVTQTPRYLIKTRGQQVTLSCSPISGHRSVSWYQQTPGQGLQFLFEYFSETQRNKGNFPGRFSGRQFSNSRSEMNVSTLELGDSALYLCASSNNIGPLATNEKLFFGSGTQLSVL.

The chain carries TRBV24-1 and TRBJ1-5, with 7 bases matching TRBD1. The germline gives CDR1 KGHDR, CDR2 SFDVKD. Trimming removed 5 bases from V and 6 bases from J; junction bases left unmatched: 3. The CDR3 loop spans 13 amino acids. CDR3 DNA: TGTGCCACCAGTGGACAGGGAGGTCAGCCCCAGCATTTT. Protein sequence: CATSGQGGQPQHF.

The V call is TRBV20-1, the J call TRBJ1-1; D call uncertain. V lost 6 bases to trimming and J lost 0 bases, with 5 bases between them. The CDR3 extends over 11 amino acids. Per the germline V gene, CDR1 is DFQATT and CDR2 is SNEGSKA (reference sequence). This CDR3 is CSAVMNTEAFF. The CDR3 coding sequence is TGCAGTGCCGTTATGAACACTGAAGCTTTCTTT.

J is TRBJ1-5 and V is TRBV9, with a tentative D call TRBD1 (5 bases). Germline CDR1 and CDR2: SGDLS and YYNGEE. Trimming removed 0 bases at V and 6 bases at J, with 10 bases between. The CDR3 length is 14 residues. Here the CDR3 DNA reads TGTGCCAGCAGCGTAGCCGGGACCGCTCAGCCCCAGCATTTT. Translating gives CASSVAGTAQPQHF.

The chain couples TRBV4-3 to TRBJ1-2; D ambiguous. V was pared by 0 bases and J by 1 base, with 18 bases between. Germline V gene lookup returns CDR1 LGHNA and CDR2 YSLEER. The CDR3 runs to 18 residues. The CDR3 reads CASSQDLAAYRLNYGYTF. The CDR3 nucleotides read TGCGCCAGCAGCCAAGATCTGGCAGCCTACCGACTTAACTATGGCTACACCTTC.

CDR3 region: CASSRRDNNQPQHF. The DNA for the CDR3 is TGTGCCAGCAGTCGCCGGGACAACAATCAGCCCCAGCATTTT. The chain carries TRBV6-2 or TRBV6-3 and TRBJ1-5; possibly TRBD1 for D (6 bases). This CDR3 is 14 amino acids long. Germline V lookup: CDR1 MNHEY, CDR2 SVGEGT. Trimming took off 5 bases at V and 3 bases at J, with 11 bases between the two ends.

This chain joins TRBV4-3 and TRBJ2-1; 12 nucleotides line up with TRBD2. The length of the CDR3 is 17 residues. With V trimmed by 0 bases and J by 3 bases, 3 bases remained unmatched. CDR1 LGHNA and CDR2 YSLEER come from the germline V gene. CDR3 sequence reads: CASSQDLAGGFYNEQFF. The CDR3 DNA is TGCGCCAGCAGCCAAGATCTAGCGGGAGGGTTCTACAATGAGCAGTTCTTC.

CDR3 protein: CASSSDRGGTEAFF. The CDR3 nucleotides are TGTGCCAGCAGCTCCGACAGGGGAGGCACTGAAGCTTTCTTT. The chain links TRBV5-4 to TRBJ1-1, with TRBD1 matching 8 bases. The length of the CDR3 is 14 residues. The junction had 5 bases not matched to a gene; V was cut back by 3 bases and J by 4 bases. CDR1 SGHNT and CDR2 YYREEE come from the germline V gene (reference sequence).

The genes are TRBV28 and TRBJ2-1, with D perhaps matching TRBD2 (5 bases). The V end was cut by 5 bases, the J end by 9 bases, with 23 bases between. Germline values: CDR1 MDHEN, CDR2 SYDVKM. CDR3 size: 16 residues. In nucleotides, the CDR3 is TGTGCCAGCAGTCCGAGTGCGGGCCCCGGAGCAGGTGAGCAGTTCTTC. Residues: CASSPSAGPGAGEQFF.

The gene calls are TRBV15 and TRBJ1-3; D remains ambiguous. The CDR3 runs to 15 residues. CDR1 is LNHNV and CDR2 is YYDKDF in the germline V gene (reference sequence). Trimming removed 0 bases at V and 5 bases at J, with 11 bases between. CDR3 residues: CATSRDSGWRNTIYF. The CDR3 DNA sequence: TGTGCCACCAGCAGAGATTCCGGTTGGAGAAACACCATATATTTT.

V gene TRBV9 combines with J gene TRBJ1-4; D unresolved. The CDR3 covers 15 residues. In germline, CDR1 is SGDLS, CDR2 YYNGEE. With 3 bases removed from V and 0 bases from J, the gap between germline ends came to 9 bases. DNA for the CDR3: TGTGCCAGCAGCGGGCCCGGGGCAACTAATGAAAAACTGTTTTTT. This sequence encodes CASSGPGATNEKLFF.

This chain connects TRBV7-8 to TRBJ2-5; D gene ambiguous. CDR1 is SGHVS and CDR2 is FQNEAQ in the germline V gene. The ends were cut back, 2 bases at V and 5 bases at J, with 3 bases in the middle. This CDR3 comprises 11 residues. CDR3 DNA: TGTGCCAGCAGCTTATTGGAGACCCAGTACTTC. Encoded protein: CASSLLETQYF.

This clone came up a few times. V gene TRBV3-1 (or the pseudogene TRBV3-2) combines with J gene TRBJ2-6; D ambiguous. The V end was cut by 4 bases, the J end by 2 bases, with 12 bases between. In germline, CDR1 is LGHDT, CDR2 YNNKEL (reference sequence). The CDR3 loop spans 16 amino acids. As DNA, the CDR3 is TGTGCCAGCAGCCCGCGAGATCGGACTGGGGCCAACGTCCTGACTTTC. Its translation is CASSPRDRTGANVLTF.